This is a list of T cell receptor beta chains from one sample in a study of blood T cells in healthy people across ages. TCRdb passed the 5' RACE reads through MiXCR, listing each CDR3 protein once. The repertoire includes around 750,000 distinct CDR3 sequences, about 53% of them detected once, and 40% to 50% sits in the top ten. The material sequenced was blood. These receptors were obtained from an elderly man in good health. The conserved cysteine and the conserved F or W are not part of the CDR3 here.

V gene | CDR3 length | CDR3 protein
TRBV27 | 11 | ASSVALTDTQY
TRBV27 | 14 | ASSLRGGPLLGEQY
TRBV28 | 14 | ASSPVTAENPWEQY
TRBV15 | 15 | ATSSLGLAGGRTEQY
TRBV2 | 14 | ASSEGAGRVKNIQY
TRBV10-3 | 13 | AIGGQGASYNEQF
TRBV2 | 11 | ASNMGGGRYAY
TRBV3-1 | 13 | ASSQTGLGSGELF
TRBV12-3/TRBV12-4 | 11 | ASSLGSPTEQY
TRBV4-1 | 14 | ASSQDWIPLQETQY
TRBV5-1 | 15 | ASSLESTAGRPYEQY
TRBV29-1 | 12 | SVEDPGGSYEQY
TRBV11-3 | 12 | ASSQITGNTEAF
TRBV7-2 | 13 | ASSTDRAYSYEQY
TRBV11-1 | 12 | ASSEGFAYNEQY
TRBV6-2/TRBV6-3 | 13 | ASSYQGRMQETQY
TRBV5-1 | 13 | ASSLGAIAKNIQY
TRBV11-2 | 12 | ASSLELGYYGYT
TRBV20-1 | 10 | SGARGSYEQY
TRBV20-1 | 14 | SASPGVAGSDRYAY
TRBV27 | 11 | ASSLGIWETQY
TRBV20-1 | 10 | SASLDIEVLT
TRBV29-1 | 9 | SVVVGGQEF
TRBV24-1 | 14 | ATSDVSGTHYNEQF
TRBV29-1 | 11 | SVQRQGGYGYT
TRBV4-2 | 13 | ASSSPERVYNEQF
TRBV12-3/TRBV12-4 | 17 | ASSLEVGGAGYSNQPQH
TRBV27 | 11 | ASSRQRRYEQY
TRBV20-1 | 14 | SPTGTGAVTYNEQF
TRBV18 | 11 | ASSPKRDYEQY
TRBV29-1 | 12 | SVAQDSINQPQH
TRBV28 | 14 | ASTNIQGYLFEPQH
TRBV20-1 | 11 | SAPLTGENEQF
TRBV20-1 | 12 | SAGRDTPGRGYT
TRBV27 | 15 | ASSLLAGTSTARYAY
TRBV6-5 | 12 | ASSSLAVYNEQY
TRBV29-1 | 12 | SVECQTGANVLT
TRBV20-1 | 11 | SARDSSGEKLF
TRBV24-1 | 12 | ATSDIDRGYEQY
TRBV20-1 | 11 | SATQVKNTEAF
TRBV6-5 | 11 | AAGYRGGSPLH